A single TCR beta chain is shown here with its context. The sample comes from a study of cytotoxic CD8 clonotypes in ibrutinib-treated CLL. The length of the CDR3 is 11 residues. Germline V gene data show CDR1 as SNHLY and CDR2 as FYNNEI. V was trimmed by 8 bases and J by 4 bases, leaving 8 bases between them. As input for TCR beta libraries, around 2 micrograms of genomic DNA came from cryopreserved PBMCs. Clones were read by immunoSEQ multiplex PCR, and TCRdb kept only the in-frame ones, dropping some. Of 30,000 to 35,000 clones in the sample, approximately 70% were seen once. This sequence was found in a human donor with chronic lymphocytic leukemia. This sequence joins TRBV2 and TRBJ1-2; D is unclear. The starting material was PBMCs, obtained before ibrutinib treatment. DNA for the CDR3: TGTGCCAGCTTCGGTGGCTATGGCTACACCTTC. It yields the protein CASFGGYGYTF.